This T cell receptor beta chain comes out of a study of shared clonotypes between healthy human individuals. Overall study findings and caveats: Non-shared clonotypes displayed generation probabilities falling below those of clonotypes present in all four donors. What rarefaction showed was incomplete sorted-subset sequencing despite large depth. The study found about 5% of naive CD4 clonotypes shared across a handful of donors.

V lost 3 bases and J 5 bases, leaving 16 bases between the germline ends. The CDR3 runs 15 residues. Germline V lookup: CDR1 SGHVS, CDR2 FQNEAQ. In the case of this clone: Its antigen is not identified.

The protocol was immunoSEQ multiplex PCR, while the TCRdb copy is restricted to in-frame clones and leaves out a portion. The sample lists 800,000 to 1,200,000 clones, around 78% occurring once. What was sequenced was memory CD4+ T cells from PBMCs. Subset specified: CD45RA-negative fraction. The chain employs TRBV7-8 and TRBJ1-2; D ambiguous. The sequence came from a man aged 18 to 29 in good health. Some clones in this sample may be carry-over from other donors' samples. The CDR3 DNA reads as TGTGCCAGCAGCTTGGGCAGTTCAAGAGGTTATGGCTACACCTTC. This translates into CASSLGSSRGYGYTF.